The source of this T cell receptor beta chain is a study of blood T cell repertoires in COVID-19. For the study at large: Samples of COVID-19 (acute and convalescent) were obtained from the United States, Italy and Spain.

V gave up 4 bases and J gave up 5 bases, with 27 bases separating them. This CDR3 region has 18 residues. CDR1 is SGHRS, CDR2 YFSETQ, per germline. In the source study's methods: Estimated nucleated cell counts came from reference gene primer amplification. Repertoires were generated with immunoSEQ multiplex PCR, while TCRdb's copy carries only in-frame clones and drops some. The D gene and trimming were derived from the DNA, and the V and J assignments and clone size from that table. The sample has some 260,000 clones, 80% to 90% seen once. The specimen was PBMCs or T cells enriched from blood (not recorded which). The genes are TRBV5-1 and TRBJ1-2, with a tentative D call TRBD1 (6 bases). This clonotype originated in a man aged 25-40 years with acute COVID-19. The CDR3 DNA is TGCGCCAGCAGCCTGGCCCCCGGAGACACAGGGCAGATATATGGCTACACCTTC. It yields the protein CASSLAPGDTGQIYGYTF.